Shown below are 16 T cell receptor beta chains from a single sample sequenced in a study of regulatory T cells in long-lasting Graves disease. Documented time point: newly diagnosed GD, antithyroid drugs for less than 3 months. Following extraction of RNA from PBMCs, that RNA was used to make the TCR library. With iRepertoire HTBI primers and Arm-PCR of CDR3 regions, TCR beta libraries were built. TCRdb redid the calling of the multiplex PCR reads with MiXCR, one entry per CDR3 protein. The table shows around 450,000 distinct CDR3 sequences, with about 15% occurring only once. Separately, the same data were catalogued under a study of T cells in Graves' hyperthyroidism and ophthalmopathy.

Sequenced here: peripheral blood mononuclear cells (PBMCs), sampled at new diagnosis, from a patient treated with antithyroid drugs. The receptors were gathered from a woman aged 40 to 50 with Graves disease.

This clonotype was seen at least ten times. The rearrangement uses TRBV20-1 and TRBJ2-5; the match to TRBD2 covers 10 bases. The V gene end was trimmed by 5 bases and the J gene end by 2 bases; junction bases not matched to a gene: 8. Germline CDR1 reads DFQATT; CDR2 reads SNEGSKA (reference sequence). The CDR3 loop spans 15 amino acids. This CDR3 reads CSAYPGLATQETQYF. CDR3 sequence (DNA): TGCAGTGCTTATCCGGGACTAGCGACACAAGAGACCCAGTACTTC.

This clonotype was detected many times. The gene calls are TRBV20-1 and TRBJ2-2, with 7 bases that match TRBD2. The CDR3 is 15 amino acids. Germline-derived CDR1 and CDR2 are DFQATT and SNEGSKA (reference sequence). V lost 0 bases to trimming and J lost 7 bases; unmatched junction nucleotides: 8. CDR3 protein: CSARDSGTNIGELFF. DNA of the CDR3: TGCAGTGCTAGAGATTCCGGGACTAATATCGGGGAGCTGTTTTTT.

There are many counts of this clonotype. The rearrangement links TRBV12-3 or TRBV12-4 to TRBJ2-3; 7 nucleotides agree with TRBD1. Germline trimming cut 10 bases from V and 2 bases from J; bases unmatched to any gene: 6. The CDR3 runs 13 residues. The CDR3 sequence: CATTGQNTDTQYF. DNA for the CDR3: TGTGCCACTACGGGACAGAACACAGATACGCAGTATTTT.

This chain links TRBV5-1 with TRBJ2-7, with 8 bases matching TRBD2. J lost 7 bases, V lost 0 bases, and 6 bases had no gene match. The CDR3 totals 14 residues. The germline gives CDR1 SGHRS, CDR2 YFSETQ. CDR3 DNA sequence: TGCGCCAGCAGCTTGGCCGGGGGGGTCGGTGAGCAGTACTTC. Protein product: CASSLAGGVGEQYF.

The V and J genes are TRBV11-3 and TRBJ2-1; the D call may be TRBD1 or TRBD2 (7 bases each). The germline CDR1 and CDR2 sequences are SGHNT and YENEEA. V was clipped by 10 bases and J by 13 bases, with 20 bases between them. The CDR3 totals 12 residues. CDR3 in amino acids: CATGGAGPNQFF. The CDR3 bases are TGTGCCACAGGGGGAGCGGGACCTAACCAGTTCTTC.

This clonotype was picked up a small number of times. V and J are TRBV11-2 and TRBJ2-7, with unresolved D. The V gene lost 3 bases and the J gene lost 7 bases, with 16 bases spanning the gap. The CDR3 runs to 14 residues. CDR1 and CDR2 (germline): SGHAT, FQNNGV. The CDR3 here is CASSFPQESAEQYF. As DNA, the CDR3 is TGTGCCAGCAGCTTTCCCCAGGAATCCGCAGAGCAGTACTTC.

This clonotype occurred many times. The chain is built from TRBV30 and TRBJ2-1; TRBD2 is a possible D gene (5 bases). The germline V and J ends were trimmed by 3 bases and 12 bases, with 18 bases remaining between them. Germline CDR1 and CDR2: GTSNPN and SVGIG (reference sequence). This CDR3 contains 13 residues. The CDR3 DNA sequence: TGTGCCTGGAGCACGGTGATAGGGAGTGGGCAGTTCTTC. Protein sequence: CAWSTVIGSGQFF.

V gene TRBV4-1 combines with J gene TRBJ2-2; possibly TRBD1 for D (6 bases). V was trimmed by 5 bases and J by 7 bases, leaving 8 bases between them. The CDR3 length is 12 residues. Germline V gene lookup returns CDR1 MGHRA and CDR2 YSYEKL. CDR3 sequence reads: CASSNRVGELFF. DNA for the CDR3: TGCGCCAGCAGCAACAGGGTCGGGGAGCTGTTTTTT.

This clonotype was seen ten or more times. The rearrangement uses TRBV6-1 and TRBJ2-2; 7 bases match TRBD2. CDR3 length: 13 residues. V shed 6 bases and J 6 bases; nucleotides not matched to a gene: 4. Germline lookup yields CDR1 MNHNS and CDR2 SASEGT. CDR3 DNA sequence: TGTGCCAGCAGGATGAGCGGGGCCGGGGAGCTGTTTTTT. Translation gives CASRMSGAGELFF.

On this clonotype: A clone one base away is much larger, so this may be a read error. The chain is built from TRBV20-1 and TRBJ1-1; the D is unclear. The CDR3 is made up of 14 amino acids. CDR1 and CDR2 (germline): DFQATT, SNEGSKA (reference sequence). The CDR3 region has the DNA TGCAGTGCTAGTCGGCAGATCATGAACACTAAAGCTTTCTTT. Translating gives CSASRQIMNTKAFF.

The rearrangement links TRBV5-6 to TRBJ1-5; D possibly corresponds to TRBD1 (6 bases). The CDR3 is 16 residues long. V dropped 4 bases and J dropped 0 bases, with 14 bases sitting between them. Looked up from germline, CDR1 is SGHDT and CDR2 is YYEEEE. This CDR3 is CASSKGGAYSNQPQHF. The CDR3 region has the DNA TGTGCCAGCAGCAAAGGGGGAGCTTATAGCAATCAGCCCCAGCATTTT.

The chain recombines TRBV4-1 with TRBJ2-6; a weak D match, TRBD1 (5 bases). Trimming stripped 0 bases from V and 2 bases from J, with 11 bases between. The germline gives CDR1 MGHRA, CDR2 YSYEKL. The CDR3 contains 17 residues. The CDR3 DNA follows: TGCGCCAGCAGCCAAGATTGGAGACAGCCTGGGGCCAACGTCCTGACTTTC. Protein: CASSQDWRQPGANVLTF.

This clonotype was seen many times. The chain recombines TRBV7-9 with TRBJ1-1; a possible D gene is TRBD1 (5 bases). Between the trimmed V and J ends, which lost 1 base and 2 bases, there was a span of 11 bases. Germline V CDR1 and CDR2: SEHNR, FQNEAQ (reference sequence). CDR3 size: 15 residues. CDR3 loop: CASSLVLGENTEAFF. DNA of the CDR3: TGTGCCAGCAGCTTAGTTTTAGGGGAAAACACTGAAGCTTTCTTT.

The gene calls are TRBV11-2 and TRBJ1-1, with D uncertain. CDR1 and CDR2 from the germline V gene are SGHAT and FQNNGV. CDR3 length: 14 residues. Trimming took off 5 bases at V and 3 bases at J, with 13 bases between the two ends. DNA for the CDR3: TGTGCCAGCAGCCCTGGCCTGGGATACACTGAAGCTTTCTTT. Protein: CASSPGLGYTEAFF.

The V call is TRBV29-1, the J call TRBJ2-2; 8 bases are a match to TRBD2. The junction had 12 bases not matched to a gene; V was cut back by 6 bases and J by 6 bases. Per the germline V gene, CDR1 is SQVTM and CDR2 is ANQGSEA. The CDR3 sequence is 15 residues long. CDR3 residues: CSVGGGASVAGELFF. CDR3 coding DNA: TGCAGCGTCGGGGGGGGCGCTAGTGTCGCCGGGGAGCTGTTTTTT.

This clonotype has ten or more counts. V is TRBV2 and J is TRBJ1-5; 9 nucleotides align to TRBD1. CDR1 and CDR2 from the germline V gene are SNHLY and FYNNEI. V shed 2 bases and J 1 base; nucleotides not matched to a gene: 12. The CDR3 extends over 19 amino acids. The CDR3 is CASSETGTGGAGSNQPQHF. The CDR3 DNA sequence: TGTGCCAGCAGTGAAACTGGCACAGGGGGCGCCGGAAGCAATCAGCCCCAGCATTTT.